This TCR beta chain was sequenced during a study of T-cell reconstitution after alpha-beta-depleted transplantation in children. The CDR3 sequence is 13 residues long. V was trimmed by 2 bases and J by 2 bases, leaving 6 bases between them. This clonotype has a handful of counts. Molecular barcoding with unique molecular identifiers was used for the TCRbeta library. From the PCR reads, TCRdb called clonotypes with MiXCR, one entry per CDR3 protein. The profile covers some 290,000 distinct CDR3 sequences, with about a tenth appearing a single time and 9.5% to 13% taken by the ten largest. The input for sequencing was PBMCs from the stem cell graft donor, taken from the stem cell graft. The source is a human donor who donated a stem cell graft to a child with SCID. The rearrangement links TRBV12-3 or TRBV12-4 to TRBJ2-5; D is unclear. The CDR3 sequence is CASSLHRQETQYF. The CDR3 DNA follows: TGTGCCAGCAGTTTACACCGACAAGAGACCCAGTACTTC.